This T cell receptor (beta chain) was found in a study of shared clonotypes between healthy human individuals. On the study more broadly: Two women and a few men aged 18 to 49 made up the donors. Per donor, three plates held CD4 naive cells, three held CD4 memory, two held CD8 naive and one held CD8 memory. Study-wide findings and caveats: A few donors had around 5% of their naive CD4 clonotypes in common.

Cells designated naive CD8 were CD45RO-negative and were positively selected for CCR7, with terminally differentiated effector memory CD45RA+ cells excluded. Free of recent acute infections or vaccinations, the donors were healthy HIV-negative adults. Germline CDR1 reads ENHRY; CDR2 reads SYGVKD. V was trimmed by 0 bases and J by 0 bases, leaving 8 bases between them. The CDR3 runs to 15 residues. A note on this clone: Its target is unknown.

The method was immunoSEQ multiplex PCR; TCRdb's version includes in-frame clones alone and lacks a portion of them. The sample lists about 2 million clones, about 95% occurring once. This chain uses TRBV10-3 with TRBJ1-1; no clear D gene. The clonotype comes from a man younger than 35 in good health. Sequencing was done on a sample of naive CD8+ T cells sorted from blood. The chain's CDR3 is CAISESWAMNTEAFF. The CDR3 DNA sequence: TGTGCCATCAGTGAGTCGTGGGCCATGAACACTGAAGCTTTCTTT.